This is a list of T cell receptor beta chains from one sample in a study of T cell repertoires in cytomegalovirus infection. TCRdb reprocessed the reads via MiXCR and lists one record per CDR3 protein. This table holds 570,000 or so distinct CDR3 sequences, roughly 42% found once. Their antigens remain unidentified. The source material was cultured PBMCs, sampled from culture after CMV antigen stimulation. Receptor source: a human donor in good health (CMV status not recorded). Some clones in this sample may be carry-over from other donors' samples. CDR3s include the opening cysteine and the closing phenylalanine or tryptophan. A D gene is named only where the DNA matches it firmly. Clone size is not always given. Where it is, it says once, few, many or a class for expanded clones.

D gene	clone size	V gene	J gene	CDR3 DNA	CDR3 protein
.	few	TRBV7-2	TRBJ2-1	TGTGCCAGCAGCCCTGCCCAGGGGAGGGATGAGCAGTTCTTC	CASSPAQGRDEQFF
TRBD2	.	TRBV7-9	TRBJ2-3	TGTGCCAGCAGCTTCGGGGCGGGAGGTCGCACAGATACGCAGTATTTT	CASSFGAGGRTDTQYF
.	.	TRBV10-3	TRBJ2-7	TGTGCCATCAGTGAGTCGGGAACCTACGAGCAGTACTTC	CAISESGTYEQYF
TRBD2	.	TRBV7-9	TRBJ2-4	TGTGCCAGCAGCTTAGCCCCGCTTTGGACTAGCGGGAGTTCTGCCAAAAACATTCAGTACTTC	CASSLAPLWTSGSSAKNIQYF
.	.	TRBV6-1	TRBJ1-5	TGTGCCAGCAGTGACAAGGACAGCGCTAGCGGTCAGCCCCAGCATTTT	CASSDKDSASGQPQHF
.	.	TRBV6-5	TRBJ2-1	TGTGCCAGCAGTGCGTGGGACCCAGGGGTAAATGAGCAGTTCTTC	CASSAWDPGVNEQFF
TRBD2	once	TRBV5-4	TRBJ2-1	TGTGCCAGCAGCTTTTCCGAGCGGGGGGGGCCCAATGAGCAGTTCTTC	CASSFSERGGPNEQFF
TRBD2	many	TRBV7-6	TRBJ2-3	TGTGCCAGCAGCTTAGTCGGCGGGAGGCCCACAGATACGCAGTATTTT	CASSLVGGRPTDTQYF
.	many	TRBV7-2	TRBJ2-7	TGTGCCAGCAGCCCTAGCACGGGTCAAGGCTACGAGCAGTACTTC	CASSPSTGQGYEQYF
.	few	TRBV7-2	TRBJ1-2	TGTGCCAGCACCCCGGGGCCCGGGGCTGGTGGCTACACCTTC	CASTPGPGAGGYTF
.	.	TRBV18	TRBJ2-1	TGTGCCAGCTCACCACCTGCTCGTGAGCAGTTCTTC	CASSPPAREQFF
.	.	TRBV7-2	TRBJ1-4	TGTGCCAGCAGCTTAAGCGGACAAAGTGAAAAACTGTTTTTT	CASSLSGQSEKLFF
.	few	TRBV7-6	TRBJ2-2	TGTGCCAGCAGCTCGTTCAGCCGCGTCACCGGGGAGCTGTTTTTT	CASSSFSRVTGELFF
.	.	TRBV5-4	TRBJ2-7	TGTGCCAGCAGCTATGACGCGTACGAGCAGTACTTC	CASSYDAYEQYF
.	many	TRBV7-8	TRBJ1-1	TGTGCCAGCAGGTTGGGGACAATGAACACTGAAGCTTTCTTT	CASRLGTMNTEAFF
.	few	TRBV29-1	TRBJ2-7	TGCAGCGTTGAACCGGGGGAGCAGTACTTC	CSVEPGEQYF
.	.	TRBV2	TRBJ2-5	TGTGCCAGCACTAAGTGGACCCAGGGCGGAGAGACCCAGTACTTC	CASTKWTQGGETQYF
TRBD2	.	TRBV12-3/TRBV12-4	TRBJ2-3	TGTGCCAGCAGTTCCCCCTACGGGAGGAGAGATACGCAGTATTTT	CASSSPYGRRDTQYF
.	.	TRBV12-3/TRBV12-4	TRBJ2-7	TGTGCCAGCCGAACTGTGGCGTCTTCATACGAGCAGTACTTC	CASRTVASSYEQYF
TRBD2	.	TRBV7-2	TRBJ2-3	TGTGCCAGCAGCCCCCGGGGGGGCAGGGCTACGTATTTT	CASSPRGGRATYF
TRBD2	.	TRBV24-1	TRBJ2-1	TGTGCCACCAGTGATTTTGGCAGTAGCGGGAGTTTGGATGAGCAGTTCTTC	CATSDFGSSGSLDEQFF
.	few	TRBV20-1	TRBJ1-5	TGCAGTGCATTAGGGTCCGGGTTGCAGCCCCAGCATTTT	CSALGSGLQPQHF
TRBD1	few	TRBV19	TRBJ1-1	TGTGCCAGTAGGCCCCGGGACAGGGACACTGAAGCTTTCTTT	CASRPRDRDTEAFF
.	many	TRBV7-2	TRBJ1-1	TGTGCCAGCAGCTTAGTACGGGCGAACACTGAAGCTTTCTTT	CASSLVRANTEAFF
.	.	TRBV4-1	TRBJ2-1	TGCGCCAGCAGCCAAGATGGTCGGGGCTCCTACAATGAGCAGTTCTTC	CASSQDGRGSYNEQFF
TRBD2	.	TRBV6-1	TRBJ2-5	TGTGCCAGCAGTGATCCGAGGTGGACTAGGAGAGAGGCCCAGTACTTC	CASSDPRWTRREAQYF
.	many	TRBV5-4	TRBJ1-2	TGTGCCAGCAGCTTAGGGGGGATCTCTAACTATGGCTACACCTTC	CASSLGGISNYGYTF
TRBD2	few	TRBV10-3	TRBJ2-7	TGTGCCATCAGTGTGACGGCTAGCGGGAGTCCCGAGCAGTACTTC	CAISVTASGSPEQYF
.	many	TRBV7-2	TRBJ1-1	TGTGCCAGCAGCCTCCAGGGAATTGAAGCTTTCTTT	CASSLQGIEAFF
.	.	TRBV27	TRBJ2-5	TGTGCCAGGCGTCGTGGCACGCAGTGGGAGACCCAGTACTTC	CARRRGTQWETQYF
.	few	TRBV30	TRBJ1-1	TGTGCCTGGAGTACCCCCCCGAACACTGAAGCTTTCTTT	CAWSTPPNTEAFF
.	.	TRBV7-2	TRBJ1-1	TGTGCCAGCAGTTTTAGAACAGGGAACACTGAAGCTTTCTTT	CASSFRTGNTEAFF
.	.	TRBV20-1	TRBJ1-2	TGCAGTGCTAGACAGGGAGCGACCTATGGCTACACCTTC	CSARQGATYGYTF
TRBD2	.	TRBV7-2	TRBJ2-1	TGTGCCAGCAGCTTAGATGGCGGGAGTGCCCGTGGAGAGCAGTTCTTC	CASSLDGGSARGEQFF
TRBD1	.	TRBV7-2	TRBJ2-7	TGTGCCAGCAGCTTCATGGGACAGGGGGGCGAGCAGTACTTC	CASSFMGQGGEQYF
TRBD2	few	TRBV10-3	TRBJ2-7	TGTGCCATCAGTTGGGCCGGCGGGAGGGGTGCCTACGAGCAGTACTTC	CAISWAGGRGAYEQYF
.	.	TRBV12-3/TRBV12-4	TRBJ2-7	TGTGCCAGCACTCGGGGGGCGGAGCAGTACTTC	CASTRGAEQYF
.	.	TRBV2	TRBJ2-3	TGTGCCAGCTGGCTAGCGTCTGATACGCAGTATTTT	CASWLASDTQYF
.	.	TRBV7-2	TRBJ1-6	TGTGCCAGCAGCCTCCGGTACCCTAATTCACCCCTCCACTTT	CASSLRYPNSPLHF
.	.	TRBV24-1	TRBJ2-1	TGTGCCACCAGTGACCGGGACACACCGACCTACAATGAGCAGTTCTTC	CATSDRDTPTYNEQFF
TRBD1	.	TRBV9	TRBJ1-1	TGTGCCAGCAGCGCTGACAGGGACCCGGGGACTGAAGCTTTCTTT	CASSADRDPGTEAFF
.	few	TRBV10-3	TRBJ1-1	TGTGCCACCCAAGGGAGGACCGGGAACACTGAAGCTTTCTTT	CATQGRTGNTEAFF
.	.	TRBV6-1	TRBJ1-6	TGTGCCAGCGGCGTAGGGATCGGGGGAGATAATTCACCCCTCCACTTT	CASGVGIGGDNSPLHF
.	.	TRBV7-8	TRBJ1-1	TGTGCCAGCAGCTTAGTCAGGGGCTATGGCACTGAAGCTTTCTTT	CASSLVRGYGTEAFF
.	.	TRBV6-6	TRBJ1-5	TGTGCCAGCAGTCCGTTCGAGCAGCCCCAGCATTTT	CASSPFEQPQHF
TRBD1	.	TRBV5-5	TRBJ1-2	TGTGCCAGCAGCGACTACAGGGGAAGCAACTATGGCTACACCTTC	CASSDYRGSNYGYTF
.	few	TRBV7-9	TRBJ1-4	TGTGCCAGCATCCCCGGTGCAACTAATGAAAAACTGTTTTTT	CASIPGATNEKLFF
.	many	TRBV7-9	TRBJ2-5	TGTGCCAGCAGCTTAGGAATGGGCAACCAAGAGACCCAGTACTTC	CASSLGMGNQETQYF
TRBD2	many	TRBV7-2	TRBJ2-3	TGTGCCAGCAGCTTTCTTACGGGAGGGGGAGATACGCAGTATTTT	CASSFLTGGGDTQYF
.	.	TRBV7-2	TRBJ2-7	TGTGCCAGCAGCCCGAGCTCCGCCCACGAGCAGTACTTC	CASSPSSAHEQYF
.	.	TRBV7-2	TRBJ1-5	TGTGCCAGCAGCTTACTGGGAAATAGCAATCAGCCCCAGCATTTT	CASSLLGNSNQPQHF
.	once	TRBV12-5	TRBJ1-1	TGTGCTAGTGGTTTGGGCGGGGAGGCTTTCTTT	CASGLGGEAFF
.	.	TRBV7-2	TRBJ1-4	TGTGCCAGCAGCCGGGACGGCCCATTGACGGAACTGTTTTTT	CASSRDGPLTELFF
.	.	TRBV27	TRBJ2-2	TGTGCCAGCAGTGAGTCAGTTTTAAGAGGCGCTCGAACCGGGGAGCTGTTTTTT	CASSESVLRGARTGELFF
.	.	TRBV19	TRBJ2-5	TGTGCCAGTTCTACTTGGGGGTTCCAAGAGACCCAGTACTTC	CASSTWGFQETQYF
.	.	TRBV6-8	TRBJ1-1	TGTGCCAGCAGTTACCGAGTAACGACTGAAGCTTTCTTT	CASSYRVTTEAFF
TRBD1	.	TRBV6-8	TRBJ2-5	TGTGCCAGCACCTCTGACAAGGGGGCGGAGACCCAGTACTTC	CASTSDKGAETQYF
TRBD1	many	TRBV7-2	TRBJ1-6	TGTGCCAGCAGCTTAGCGGCGACAGGGTACCACAATTCACCCCTCCACTTT	CASSLAATGYHNSPLHF